This T cell receptor beta chain was identified during a study of blood T cell repertoires in COVID-19. Comments on this clone: The sample contains more than one DNA sequence encoding this CDR3.

The repertoire was sequenced with immunoSEQ multiplex PCR; TCRdb's copy has only in-frame clones and lacks some. The sample holds just under 250,000 clones, about 89% seen once. The CDR3 has 14 residues. Trimming removed 1 base at V and 4 bases at J, with 8 bases between. CDR1 is SGHTA and CDR2 is FQGNSA in the germline V gene. Enrollees, roughly 18 to 89 years old, lived in approximately 24 US areas. Two negative PCRs, clearance, or symptom resolution were required of recovered Cohort 3 donors. The genes are TRBV7-2 and TRBJ1-3; a weak D match, TRBD1 (5 bases). This TCR was sampled from a young woman who had recovered from COVID-19. Sequencing was carried out using PBMCs or T cells enriched from blood (not recorded which). CDR3 nucleotides: TGTGCCAGCAGCTTAGGGGGCTCAGGAAACACCATATATTTT. As protein: CASSLGGSGNTIYF.